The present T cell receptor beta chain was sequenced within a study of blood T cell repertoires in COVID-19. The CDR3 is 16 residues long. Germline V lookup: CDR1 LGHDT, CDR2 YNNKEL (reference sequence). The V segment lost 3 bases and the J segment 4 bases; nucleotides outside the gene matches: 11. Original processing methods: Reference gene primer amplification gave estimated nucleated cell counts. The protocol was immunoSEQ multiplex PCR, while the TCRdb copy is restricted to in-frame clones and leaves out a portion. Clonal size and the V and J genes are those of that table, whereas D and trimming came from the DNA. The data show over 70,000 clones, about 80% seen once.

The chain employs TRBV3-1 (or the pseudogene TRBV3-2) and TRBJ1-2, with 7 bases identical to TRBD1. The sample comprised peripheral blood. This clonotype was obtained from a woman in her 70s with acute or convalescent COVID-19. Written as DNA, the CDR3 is TGTGCCAGCAGCCAGCGCGCTGGACAGGATCTCTATGGCTACACCTTC. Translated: CASSQRAGQDLYGYTF.